The 24 T cell receptor beta chains below come from one sample, sequenced in a study of read filtering for tumor transcriptome and immune sequencing. Molecular barcoded adaptors covering alpha/delta and beta/gamma chains were used on about 390 ng RNA. TCRdb processed the reads anew with MiXCR; each CDR3 protein has one entry. The sample yields over 50,000 distinct CDR3 sequences, 15% to 25% seen once. The sequenced sample consisted of a population of CD138-negative cells sorted from bone marrow. These receptors were collected from a donor at least 40 years old with multiple myeloma.

This clonotype was seen more than once but under ten times. A much larger clone lies a single base off, so this may be a read error. V and J are TRBV7-2 and TRBJ2-5, with D possibly being TRBD2 (5 bases). Germline lookup yields CDR1 SGHTA and CDR2 FQGNSA. CDR3 length: 14 residues. The CDR3 region is CASSLTRSVETQHF. Here the CDR3 DNA reads TGTGCCAGCAGCTTAACTAGATCAGTCGAGACCCAGCACTTC.

This clonotype was seen repeatedly, ten times or more. The V and J genes are TRBV20-1 and TRBJ2-1, with D perhaps matching TRBD2 (6 bases). The CDR3 is 15 amino acids. CDR1 DFQATT and CDR2 SNEGSKA come from the germline V gene (reference sequence). The ends were cut back, 7 bases at V and 1 base at J, with 17 bases in the middle. The DNA for the CDR3 is TGCAGTGTGGTACCGGGGAGGAGTTCCTACAATGAGCAGTTCTTC. Its protein is CSVVPGRSSYNEQFF.

In regard to this clonotype: At one end the junction does not follow the germline gene, possibly because of a read error. The chain joins TRBV20-1 to TRBJ2-5, with D perhaps matching TRBD1 (6 bases). The CDR3 is 12 residues long. CDR1 is DFQATT, CDR2 SNEGSKA, per germline (reference sequence). Here the CDR3 reads CCAPGVGETQYF. The CDR3 DNA is TGCTGTGCCCCAGGGGTAGGGGAGACCCAGTACTTC.

Ten or more counts support this clonotype. The J gene is TRBJ2-1, the V gene TRBV20-1, with D tentatively TRBD2 (6 bases). The CDR3 spans 15 residues. V was pared by 3 bases and J by 16 bases, with 28 bases between. The V gene's germline CDR1 is DFQATT and CDR2 SNEGSKA (reference sequence). CDR3 nucleotide sequence: TGCAGTGCTAGCGATCCTACCCGGGAGACAATCAGCCGATTCTTC. Protein sequence: CSASDPTRETISRFF.

The CDR3 spells CAWSVAGQGYEKLFF. In nucleotides, the CDR3 is TGTGCCTGGAGTGTTGCGGGACAGGGGTACGAAAAACTGTTTTTT. This sequence joins TRBV30 and TRBJ1-4; 10 bases match TRBD1. Germline V CDR1 and CDR2: GTSNPN, SVGIG (reference sequence). Trimming removed 0 bases from V and 8 bases from J; junction bases left unmatched: 6. CDR3 size: 15 residues.

This clonotype occurred many times. The gene calls are TRBV11-3 and TRBJ2-1, with no clear D. Trimming cost V 0 bases and J 0 bases, with 6 bases left between them. The CDR3 covers 15 residues. Per germline, CDR1 SGHNT and CDR2 YENEEA. The CDR3 sequence: CASSLDRSSYNEQFF. For the CDR3, the DNA is TGTGCCAGCAGCTTAGACCGGAGCTCCTACAATGAGCAGTTCTTC.

This clonotype was picked up many times. V is TRBV7-3 and J is TRBJ2-1; perhaps TRBD1 as D (6 bases). Trimming removed 5 bases at V and 1 base at J, with 21 bases between. The germline gives CDR1 SGHTA, CDR2 FQGTGA. The CDR3 extends over 18 amino acids. DNA for the CDR3: TGTGCCAGCAGCGAAAACCCCACAGGGAGAGGGTCCTACAATGAGCAGTTCTTC. It codes for CASSENPTGRGSYNEQFF. The full variable domain, with the rest looked up from reference TRBV7-3 and TRBJ2-1, is GAGVSQTPSNKVTEKGKYVELRCDPISGHTALYWYRQSLGQGPEFLIYFQGTGAADDSGLPNDRFFAVRPEGSVSTLKIQRTERGDSAVYLCASSENPTGRGSYNEQFFGPGTRLTVL.

The CDR3 coding sequence is TGTGCCAGCAGGACTAGCGGGGCACAAGAGACCCAGTACTTC. This codes for CASRTSGAQETQYF. The chain couples TRBV7-7 to TRBJ2-5; TRBD2 matches at 11 bases. The CDR3 extends over 14 amino acids. Germline trimming cut 6 bases from V and 2 bases from J; bases unmatched to any gene: 2. From germline, CDR1 is SSHAT and CDR2 FNYEAQ (reference sequence). Looking up the rest from reference TRBV7-7 and TRBJ2-5 gives the full variable domain: GAGVSQSPRYKVTKRGQDVTLRCDPISSHATLYWYQQALGQGPEFLTYFNYEAQPDKSGLPSDRFSAERPEGSISTLTIQRTEQRDSAMYRCASRTSGAQETQYFGPGTRLLVL.

This clonotype came up many times. The gene calls are TRBV5-1 and TRBJ1-1; weak D call: TRBD1 (5 bases). CDR3 size: 18 residues. Per the germline V gene, CDR1 is SGHRS and CDR2 is YFSETQ. Trimming took off 0 bases at V and 0 bases at J, with 18 bases between the two ends. The CDR3 spells CASSLEVLRRRVNTEAFF. CDR3 in DNA: TGCGCCAGCAGCTTGGAGGTTCTCCGGCGCAGGGTGAACACTGAAGCTTTCTTT.

With regard to this clonotype: A far larger clone is one base from this, pointing to a likely read error. The chain carries TRBV6-5 and TRBJ2-7; 10 bases align to TRBD2. Germline V gene lookup returns CDR1 MNHEY and CDR2 SVGAGI. The V segment lost 6 bases and the J segment 7 bases; nucleotides outside the gene matches: 21. The CDR3 is 18 amino acids. The CDR3 DNA reads as TGTGCCAGCAGCCCGGCGGGTAGCGGGAGGAGGGTCTACAATGAGCAGTACTTC. This encodes CASSPAGSGRRVYNEQYF.

This clonotype was counted at least ten times. V usage is TRBV6-1 and J usage is TRBJ1-1; D unresolved. The germline CDR1 and CDR2 sequences are MNHNS and SASEGT. V was pared by 5 bases and J by 0 bases, with 10 bases between. The CDR3 length is 14 residues. The CDR3 spells CASSSRGLNTEAFF. The CDR3, as DNA: TGTGCCAGCAGTTCTCGAGGTCTGAACACTGAAGCTTTCTTT.

Remarks on this clonotype: This may stem from a read error, because a much larger clone lies one nucleotide away. The chain couples TRBV20-1 to TRBJ2-7, with 7 bases lining up with TRBD2. The length of the CDR3 is 11 residues. The V segment lost 6 bases and the J segment 4 bases; nucleotides outside the gene matches: 3. Per germline, CDR1 DFQATT and CDR2 SNEGSKA (reference sequence). The chain's CDR3 is CSAVSGYEQYF. The CDR3 nucleotides are TGCAGTGCGGTTAGCGGGTACGAGCAGTACTTC.

This clonotype has at least ten counts. The rearrangement links TRBV28 to TRBJ2-2; possible D gene TRBD2, 6 bases. V lost 5 bases and J lost 3, with 19 bases in between. CDR1 and CDR2 (germline): MDHEN, SYDVKM. This CDR3 spans 17 amino acids. The CDR3 DNA follows: TGTGCCAGCAGTCTGGGCCTGGGGGGACTTGACACCGGGGAGCTGTTTTTT. Its translation: CASSLGLGGLDTGELFF.

This clonotype was detected ten times or more. This chain uses TRBV28 with TRBJ1-1; the match to TRBD1 covers 7 bases. V shed 6 bases, J shed 8 bases, and the junction held 6 bases outside the gene matches. Germline values: CDR1 MDHEN, CDR2 SYDVKM. This CDR3 contains 12 residues. The CDR3: CASRVGTDEAFF. The CDR3 DNA is TGTGCCAGCAGGGTGGGGACAGACGAAGCTTTCTTT.

In this sample, this clonotype turned up many times. J is TRBJ1-1 and V is TRBV11-2; D gene ambiguous. V was trimmed by 5 bases and J by 4 bases, leaving 11 bases between them. The CDR3 has 13 amino acids. CDR1 is SGHAT and CDR2 is FQNNGV in the germline V gene. Here the CDR3 reads CASSDGRGTEAFF. The DNA of the CDR3 is TGTGCCAGCAGCGACGGTCGTGGCACTGAAGCTTTCTTT.

Many counts were recorded for this clonotype. This chain connects TRBV2 to TRBJ2-5; the D gene is possibly TRBD1 (5 bases). Trimming took 8 bases from V and 1 from J, leaving 8 bases between them. The CDR3 is 12 amino acids. Germline V gene data show CDR1 as SNHLY and CDR2 as FYNNEI. The CDR3 DNA is TGTGCCAGCGTGGACACCCAAGAGACCCAGTACTTC. The encoded protein is CASVDTQETQYF. The entire variable domain, with the rest obtained from reference TRBV2 and TRBJ2-5, is as follows: EPEVTQTPSHQVTQMGQEVILRCVPISNHLYFYWYRQILGQKVEFLVSFYNNEISEKSEIFDDQFSVERPDGSNFTLKIRSTKLEDSAMYFCASVDTQETQYFGPGTRLLVL.

Turning to this clonotype: A read error is possible here, since a much larger clone lies one base away. The chain combines TRBV6-5 with TRBJ2-5, with D perhaps TRBD2 (6 bases). This CDR3 contains 11 residues. Germline CDR1 MNHEY, CDR2 SVGAGI. CDR3 coding DNA: TGTGCCACGAAGACGGGGGAGATCCAGTACTTC. Translation: CATKTGEIQYF.

This clonotype occurred a few times. The chain joins TRBV3-1 to TRBJ2-5; 10 nucleotides agree with TRBD1. The V gene end was trimmed by 10 bases and the J gene end by 5 bases; junction bases not matched to a gene: 13. This CDR3 has 15 residues. Germline V gene sequence: CDR1 LGHDT, CDR2 YNNKEL (reference sequence). CDR3 DNA: TGTGCCACCTCACCCGGGACAGGGGTTTCGGAGACCCAGTACTTC. It yields the protein CATSPGTGVSETQYF.

Concerning this clonotype itself: A much larger clone lies a single base off, so this may be a read error. The chain combines TRBV5-1 with TRBJ2-1; D gene uncertain. With 3 bases removed from V and 9 bases from J, the gap between germline ends came to 16 bases. Germline CDR1 and CDR2: SGHRS and YFSETQ. The CDR3 totals 14 residues. The CDR3 here is CASSSTSPNTEQFF. CDR3 sequence (DNA): TGCGCCAGCAGCTCCACTTCACCGAACACTGAGCAGTTCTTC.

Ten or more counts support this clonotype. This chain links TRBV3-1 with TRBJ2-7; TRBD2 agrees at 7 bases. Germline trimming cut 3 bases from V and 8 bases from J; bases unmatched to any gene: 10. CDR1 and CDR2 from the germline V gene are LGHDT and YNNKEL (reference sequence). CDR3 length: 14 amino acids. For the CDR3, the DNA is TGTGCCAGCAGCCAGAGACTAGCTTCAAATAAGCAGTACTTC. Its protein product is CASSQRLASNKQYF.

This clonotype has a count of ten or more. The gene calls are TRBV2 and TRBJ2-3; TRBD2 aligns across 8 bases. This CDR3 is built from 15 residues. With V trimmed by 6 bases and J by 3 bases, 8 bases remained unmatched. Germline V gene lookup returns CDR1 SNHLY and CDR2 FYNNEI. CDR3 sequence: CASRTSGSGTDTQYF. CDR3 in DNA: TGTGCCAGCAGAACCAGCGGGAGCGGTACAGATACGCAGTATTTT.

This clonotype was counted many times. V usage is TRBV29-1 and J usage is TRBJ2-7; TRBD1 might be the D (6 bases). The length of the CDR3 is 15 residues. The V end lost 4 bases, the J end lost 2 bases, and 18 bases lay between the germline ends. Germline CDR1 and CDR2: SQVTM and ANQGSEA. CDR3 amino acids: CSVVVGTNPTYEQYF. CDR3 nucleotide sequence: TGCAGCGTTGTAGTCGGGACAAATCCTACCTACGAGCAGTACTTC.

The chain couples TRBV29-1 to TRBJ2-5; 9 bases line up with TRBD1. Germline-derived CDR1 and CDR2 are SQVTM and ANQGSEA. Trimming removed 5 bases from V and 5 bases from J; junction bases left unmatched: 3. The CDR3 has 12 residues. CDR3 sequence reads: CSVYGQGETQYF. The CDR3 DNA follows: TGCAGCGTTTACGGACAGGGGGAGACCCAGTACTTC.

This clonotype was detected ten times or more. CDR3 protein: CASSPPSRSSYNEQFF. CDR3 coding DNA: TGTGCCAGCTCACCACCGTCCCGGAGCTCCTACAATGAGCAGTTCTTC. V gene TRBV18 combines with J gene TRBJ2-1; D is ambiguous. CDR3 length: 16 amino acids. In germline, CDR1 is KGHSH, CDR2 LQKENI. The ends were cut back, 0 bases at V and 0 bases at J, with 9 bases in the middle.